These 16 T cell receptor beta chains share one sample of origin, sequenced in a study of shared clonotypes between healthy human individuals. Sequencing was performed with immunoSEQ multiplex PCR; in TCRdb, only in-frame clones are kept and a portion is missing. Counted here are about 2.1 million clones, roughly 93% occurring once; the ten biggest clones make up more than 1.5%. Positive CCR7 selection of CD45RO-negative cells yielded the naive CD8 cells, and terminally differentiated effector memory CD45RA+ cells were excluded. Specimen: naive CD8+ T cells from PBMCs. These TCRs come from a man aged 18 to 29 in good health. Some clones in this sample may be carry-over from other donors' samples.

The chain has TRBV6-1 and TRBJ2-1; no clear D gene. The CDR3 is 16 residues long. Germline CDR1 and CDR2: MNHNS and SASEGT. The V gene lost 0 bases and the J gene lost 4 bases, with 13 bases spanning the gap. CDR3 in amino acids: CASSEARRSRYNEQFF. The CDR3 coding sequence is TGTGCCAGCAGTGAAGCACGCCGGAGCCGATACAATGAGCAGTTCTTC.

The chain employs TRBV28 and TRBJ1-4; D is undetermined. This CDR3 region has 14 residues. V was pared by 5 bases and J by 0 bases, with 7 bases between. Germline CDR1 is MDHEN and CDR2 is SYDVKM. CDR3 DNA sequence: TGTGCCAGCAGTCCAGGAGCAACTAATGAAAAACTGTTTTTT. It yields the protein CASSPGATNEKLFF.

As DNA, the CDR3 is TGCGCCAGCAGCCTTACCAGGGGCGCCGGGGAGCTGTTTTTT. Translated, it gives CASSLTRGAGELFF. This chain links TRBV5-1 with TRBJ2-2, with D maybe TRBD1 (6 bases). CDR1 and CDR2 (germline): SGHRS, YFSETQ. Trimming cost V 4 bases and J 6 bases, with 13 bases left between them. The CDR3 covers 14 residues.

This chain uses TRBV11-2 with TRBJ2-7; D unresolved. V was trimmed by 5 bases and J by 3 bases, leaving 11 bases between them. Germline-derived CDR1 and CDR2 are SGHAT and FQNNGV. The CDR3 loop spans 13 amino acids. CDR3 sequence (DNA): TGTGCCAGCAGCCAAACCCTGAGCTACGAGCAGTACTTC. Translation: CASSQTLSYEQYF.

V usage is TRBV4-1 and J usage is TRBJ1-6; D possibly corresponds to TRBD1 (6 bases). The CDR3 consists of 16 residues. Trimming removed 5 bases from V and 1 base from J, with 12 bases in between. CDR1 is MGHRA and CDR2 is YSYEKL in the germline V gene. The DNA for the CDR3 is TGCGCCAGCAGCATGGGGGGCGCTTCCTATAATTCACCCCTCCACTTT. It codes for CASSMGGASYNSPLHF.

DNA of the CDR3: TGTGCCAGCAGTTACCAGCGGGTCCTCGGCGGGGAGCTGTTTTTT. This translates into CASSYQRVLGGELFF. The chain uses TRBV6-5 and TRBJ2-2, with D perhaps TRBD2 (6 bases). CDR3 length equals 15 residues. The V gene's germline CDR1 is MNHEY and CDR2 SVGAGI. V lost 2 bases, J lost 7 bases, and 14 bases lay in between.

This chain connects TRBV27 to TRBJ1-1; 7 nucleotides match TRBD1. This CDR3 spans 14 amino acids. Germline V CDR1 and CDR2: MNHEY, SMNVEV (reference sequence). J lost 4 bases, V lost 5 bases, and 7 bases had no gene match. CDR3 residues: CASSLTGVATEAFF. In DNA form, the CDR3 reads TGTGCCAGCAGTCTCACAGGGGTGGCCACTGAAGCTTTCTTT.

The rearrangement uses TRBV13 and TRBJ2-3; 7 positions agree with TRBD2. The CDR3 has 19 amino acids. CDR1 and CDR2 (germline): PRHDT, FYEKMQ (reference sequence). V was pared by 8 bases and J by 0 bases, with 20 bases of the junction left unmatched. The CDR3 region has the DNA TGTGCCAGCGGGGGAATAGGACTAGTTGTGGGCAGAAGCACAGATACGCAGTATTTT. Its protein is CASGGIGLVVGRSTDTQYF.

V gene TRBV6-1 combines with J gene TRBJ2-3, with 14 bases identical to TRBD2. The CDR3 has 18 amino acids. V lost 2 bases, J lost 1 base, and 5 bases stayed unmatched. The V gene's germline CDR1 is MNHNS and CDR2 SASEGT. This chain's CDR3 is CASSEWGTSGSGTDTQYF. The CDR3 DNA follows: TGTGCCAGCAGTGAATGGGGGACTAGCGGGAGTGGCACAGATACGCAGTATTTT.

This chain joins TRBV9 and TRBJ2-7, with D maybe TRBD1 (5 bases). CDR1 SGDLS and CDR2 YYNGEE come from the germline V gene. This CDR3 spans 16 amino acids. V was trimmed by 4 bases and J by 2 bases, leaving 19 bases between them. This CDR3 is CASSPSGQGYTYEQYF. CDR3 sequence (DNA): TGTGCCAGCAGCCCCTCGGGTCAGGGCTACACCTACGAGCAGTACTTC.

The chain joins TRBV28 to TRBJ2-7; D is unclear. V lost 6 bases and J lost 0, with 15 bases in between. The CDR3 sequence is 15 residues long. Germline loops: CDR1 MDHEN, CDR2 SYDVKM. In DNA form, the CDR3 reads TGTGCCAGCAGCCTCTTCCCAGACAACTCCTACGAGCAGTACTTC. Amino acids: CASSLFPDNSYEQYF. Full variable domain (missing parts from reference TRBV28 and TRBJ2-7): DVKVTQSSRYLVKRTGEKVFLECVQDMDHENMFWYRQDPGLGLRLIYFSYDVKMKEKGDIPEGYSVSREKKERFSLILESASTNQTSMYLCASSLFPDNSYEQYFGPGTRLTVT.

The DNA of the CDR3 is TGTGCCAGTACCCAAGTGGGCCATCAAGAGACCCAGTACTTC. This codes for CASTQVGHQETQYF. The J gene is TRBJ2-5, the V gene TRBV19; D unclear. V was clipped by 7 bases and J by 2 bases, with 14 bases between them. CDR1 and CDR2 (germline): LNHDA, SQIVND (reference sequence). CDR3 length: 14 amino acids.

This chain joins TRBV7-9 and TRBJ2-7, with D perhaps TRBD1 (5 bases). Trimming cost V 5 bases and J 5 bases, with 22 bases left between them. The germline gives CDR1 SEHNR, CDR2 FQNEAQ (reference sequence). This CDR3 region has 16 residues. The DNA of the CDR3 is TGTGCCAGCAGCCCAGTCGACAGTTCCCCGTGGGACGAGCAGTACTTC. Protein sequence: CASSPVDSSPWDEQYF.

The chain employs TRBV4-1 and TRBJ2-3; TRBD2 agrees at 13 bases. The V gene's germline CDR1 is MGHRA and CDR2 YSYEKL. The trim removed 1 base at V and 3 bases at J, leaving 7 bases unmatched. The CDR3 is made up of 18 amino acids. The CDR3 DNA reads as TGCGCCAGCAGCCAAGTAACCCGACTAGCGGGAGGAACAGATACGCAGTATTTT. Translated: CASSQVTRLAGGTDTQYF.

The chain uses TRBV6-1 and TRBJ2-7; D unclear. There are 12 residues in the CDR3. Trimming took off 7 bases at V and 3 bases at J, with 10 bases between the two ends. Germline CDR1 and CDR2: MNHNS and SASEGT. CDR3 coding DNA: TGTGCCAGCACCTTTGGCCTCTACGAGCAGTACTTC. Translated: CASTFGLYEQYF.

This clone has only one observation. The chain joins TRBV7-7 to TRBJ2-7, with 9 bases lining up with TRBD1. Germline V CDR1 and CDR2: SSHAT, FNYEAQ (reference sequence). V shed 5 bases, J shed 6 bases, and the junction held 11 bases outside the gene matches. The CDR3 contains 15 residues. The CDR3 sequence is CASSPAGTGLLEQYF. The DNA of the CDR3 is TGTGCCAGCAGCCCCGCCGGGACAGGGCTTCTCGAGCAGTACTTC.